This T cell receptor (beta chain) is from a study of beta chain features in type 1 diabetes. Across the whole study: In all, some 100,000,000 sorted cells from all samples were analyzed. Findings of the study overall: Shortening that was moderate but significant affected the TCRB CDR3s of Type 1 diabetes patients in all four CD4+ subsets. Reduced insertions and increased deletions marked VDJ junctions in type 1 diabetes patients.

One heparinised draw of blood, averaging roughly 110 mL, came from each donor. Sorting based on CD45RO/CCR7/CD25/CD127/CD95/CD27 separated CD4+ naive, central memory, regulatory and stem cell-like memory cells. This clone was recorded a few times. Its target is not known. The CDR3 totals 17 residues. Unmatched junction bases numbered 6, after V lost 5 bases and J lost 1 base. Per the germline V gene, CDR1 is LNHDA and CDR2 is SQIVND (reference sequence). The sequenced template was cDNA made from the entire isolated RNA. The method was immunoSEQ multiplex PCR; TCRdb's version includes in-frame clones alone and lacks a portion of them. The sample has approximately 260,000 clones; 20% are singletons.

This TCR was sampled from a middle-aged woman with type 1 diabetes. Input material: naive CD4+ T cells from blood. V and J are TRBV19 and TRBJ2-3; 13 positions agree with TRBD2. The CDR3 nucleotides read TGTGCCAGTAGTGCAGGACTAGCGGGAGAAGGCACAGATACGCAGTATTTT. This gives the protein CASSAGLAGEGTDTQYF.